This passage covers 21 T cell receptor beta chains from one sample sequenced in a study of T cell repertoires in cytomegalovirus infection. These TCRs' antigens remain unknown. TCRdb re-derived calls from the reads in MiXCR, one entry per CDR3 protein. The repertoire holds about 500,000 distinct CDR3 sequences, with roughly 34% as singletons. The sequencing here drew on cultured PBMCs, taken from culture after CMV antigen stimulation. The receptor set was obtained from a human donor in good health (CMV status not recorded). Some clones in this sample may be carry-over from other donors' samples.

Only a few counts were recorded for this clonotype. The chain links TRBV6-5 to TRBJ2-7, with 7 nucleotides matching TRBD2. The CDR3 length is 15 residues. V gave up 5 bases and J gave up 2 bases; unmatched junction bases: 9. Germline assignment: CDR1 MNHEY and CDR2 SVGAGI. CDR3 region: CASSNRRLATYEQYF. The CDR3, as DNA: TGTGCCAGCAGTAACCGACGACTAGCAACCTACGAGCAGTACTTC.

V and J are TRBV24-1 and TRBJ2-5, with D unresolved. The CDR3 totals 14 residues. From germline, CDR1 is KGHDR and CDR2 SFDVKD. The germline V and J ends were trimmed by 6 bases and 1 base, with 11 bases remaining between them. CDR3 DNA: TGTGCCACCAGTCCTACGGACGGCCAAGAGACCCAGTACTTC. The encoded protein is CATSPTDGQETQYF.

The chain couples TRBV7-6 to TRBJ2-2; TRBD2 matches 10 bases. CDR1 SGHVS and CDR2 FNYEAQ come from the germline V gene. The CDR3 extends over 18 amino acids. J lost 3 bases, V lost 1 base, and 8 bases had no gene match. CDR3 protein: CASSLVASGSWDTGELFF. CDR3 bases: TGTGCCAGCAGCTTAGTGGCTAGCGGGAGCTGGGACACCGGGGAGCTGTTTTTT.

The chain combines TRBV19 with TRBJ2-5; 11 bases align to TRBD2. Germline loops: CDR1 LNHDA, CDR2 SQIVND (reference sequence). This CDR3 spans 13 amino acids. Germline trimming cut 5 bases from V and 6 bases from J; bases unmatched to any gene: 2. CDR3 sequence (DNA): TGTGCCAGTAGTGCGACTAGCGGGAAGACCCAGTACTTC. This sequence encodes CASSATSGKTQYF.

This clonotype was detected only a few times. V gene TRBV7-9 combines with J gene TRBJ2-1, with TRBD2 identical over 10 bases. The trim removed 5 bases at V and 10 bases at J, leaving 11 bases unmatched. The CDR3 runs 15 residues. From germline, CDR1 is SEHNR and CDR2 FQNEAQ (reference sequence). The CDR3 region has the DNA TGTGCCAGCAGCATTTCTAGCGGGAGAAGTCGGGAGCAGTTCTTC. Protein product: CASSISSGRSREQFF.

The V gene is TRBV4-2, the J gene TRBJ2-3; no firm D call. The CDR3 runs 15 residues. Trimming removed 6 bases from V and 1 base from J, with 14 bases in between. Germline CDR1 reads LGHNA; CDR2 reads YNFKEQ. The CDR3 loop is CASSRSLEGTDTQYF. The CDR3 nucleotides read TGTGCCAGCAGTCGCTCCCTTGAGGGCACAGATACGCAGTATTTT.

V gene TRBV18 combines with J gene TRBJ1-5; perhaps TRBD1 as D (6 bases). V lost 5 bases and J 2 bases, leaving 19 bases between the germline ends. CDR1 KGHSH and CDR2 LQKENI come from the germline V gene. There are 17 residues in the CDR3. The CDR3 region has the DNA TGTGCCAGCTCAACCACAAAGGGGGGCGAAGGCAATCAGCCCCAGCATTTT. The encoded protein is CASSTTKGGEGNQPQHF. The whole variable domain, remainder taken from reference TRBV18 and TRBJ1-5, is NAGVMQNPRHLVRRRGQEARLRCSPMKGHSHVYWYRQLPEEGLKFMVYLQKENIIDESGMPKERFSAEFPKEGPSILRIQQVVRGDSAAYFCASSTTKGGEGNQPQHFGDGTRLSIL.

This sequence joins TRBV24-1 and TRBJ2-1; TRBD1 agrees at 8 bases. The CDR3 is made up of 15 amino acids. With V trimmed by 7 bases and J by 7 bases, 11 bases remained unmatched. The germline V gene encodes CDR1 KGHDR and CDR2 SFDVKD. The CDR3 nucleotides read TGTGCCACCAGCGTAGACAGGGGCCTCAGGAATGAGCAGTTCTTC. This gives the protein CATSVDRGLRNEQFF.

This clonotype was counted ten times or more. The chain couples TRBV7-2 to TRBJ2-5, with 7 bases that match TRBD2. Trimming at V came to 5 bases and at J to 2 bases, leaving 5 bases not matched to a gene. This CDR3 is 14 amino acids long. Looked up from germline, CDR1 is SGHTA and CDR2 is FQGNSA. The CDR3: CASSPLAIQETQYF. CDR3 DNA: TGTGCCAGCAGCCCACTAGCGATACAAGAGACCCAGTACTTC.

CDR3 residues: CASSPEGPNTEAFF. DNA for the CDR3: TGTGCCAGCTCACCAGAGGGGCCGAACACTGAAGCTTTCTTT. The chain joins TRBV18 to TRBJ1-1; D is perhaps TRBD1 (5 bases). The germline V gene encodes CDR1 KGHSH and CDR2 LQKENI. The CDR3 is 14 amino acids. V lost 2 bases to trimming and J lost 1 base, with 8 bases between them.

This clonotype was counted between two and nine times. J is TRBJ2-1 and V is TRBV28; 8 nucleotides agree with TRBD2. Germline V gives CDR1 MDHEN, CDR2 SYDVKM. Trimming removed 2 bases from V and 14 bases from J; junction bases left unmatched: 8. The CDR3 runs 13 residues. The DNA for the CDR3 is TGTGCCAGCAGTTTAAGCGGGGGAATGAAGGAGTTCTTC. Its protein product is CASSLSGGMKEFF.

A few counts support this clonotype. V usage is TRBV7-8 and J usage is TRBJ2-4, with D perhaps matching TRBD2 (6 bases). V was clipped by 5 bases and J by 7 bases, with 12 bases between them. The CDR3 loop spans 13 amino acids. Germline V gene data show CDR1 as SGHVS and CDR2 as FQNEAQ. Here the CDR3 DNA reads TGTGCCAGCAGCGCCTGGGGAGGTAACATTCAGTACTTC. Its protein is CASSAWGGNIQYF.

The rearrangement links TRBV28 to TRBJ1-5; TRBD1 might be the D (5 bases). Trimming removed 6 bases at V and 3 bases at J, with 15 bases between. This CDR3 spans 15 amino acids. Germline lookup yields CDR1 MDHEN and CDR2 SYDVKM. The CDR3 DNA is TGTGCCAGCAGCCTGGGGCTTTCGGTCAATCAGCCCCAGCATTTT. The encoded protein is CASSLGLSVNQPQHF.

Only one count was recorded for this clonotype. The chain links TRBV28 to TRBJ2-3, with 9 bases aligning to TRBD2. V lost 3 bases to trimming and J lost 2 bases; unmatched junction nucleotides: 9. Germline V lookup: CDR1 MDHEN, CDR2 SYDVKM. The CDR3 runs to 17 residues. CDR3 sequence: CASSFQAGGPHTDTQYF. The CDR3, as DNA: TGTGCCAGCAGTTTTCAGGCGGGAGGGCCTCACACAGATACGCAGTATTTT.

This clonotype has only a few counts. The chain couples TRBV5-1 to TRBJ2-7; TRBD2 matches at 11 bases. This CDR3 has 16 amino acids. Trimming cost V 4 bases and J 4 bases; bases outside gene matches: 10. Germline V gene data show CDR1 as SGHRS and CDR2 as YFSETQ. The CDR3 coding sequence is TGCGCCAGCAGCCGGATGACTAGCGGGAAAACATACGAGCAGTACTTC. Amino acid sequence: CASSRMTSGKTYEQYF. Supplemented by reference TRBV5-1 and TRBJ2-7, the full variable domain reads KAGVTQTPRYLIKTRGQQVTLSCSPISGHRSVSWYQQTPGQGLQFLFEYFSETQRNKGNFPGRFSGRQFSNSRSEMNVSTLELGDSALYLCASSRMTSGKTYEQYFGPGTRLTVT.

This rearrangement joins TRBV15 to TRBJ2-7; D not certain. Trimming stripped 0 bases from V and 6 bases from J, with 12 bases between. Germline loops: CDR1 LNHNV, CDR2 YYDKDF (reference sequence). The CDR3 covers 14 residues. This CDR3 reads CATSRDYGGSEQYF. CDR3 nucleotide sequence: TGTGCCACCAGCAGAGATTACGGCGGTTCCGAGCAGTACTTC.

The rearrangement links TRBV7-2 to TRBJ2-5, with D possibly called TRBD1 or TRBD2 (5 bases each). The CDR3 is 15 residues long. V shed 4 bases and J shed 3 bases, with 15 bases lying between them. Germline loops: CDR1 SGHTA, CDR2 FQGNSA. DNA of the CDR3: TGTGCCAGCAGCTACTCCGGGACCACAAAAGAGACCCAGTACTTC. This codes for CASSYSGTTKETQYF.

This clonotype was seen ten or more times. This rearrangement joins TRBV6-2 or TRBV6-3 to TRBJ2-1; TRBD2 aligns across 16 bases. The CDR3 is 18 residues long. With V trimmed by 4 bases and J by 0 bases, 3 bases remained unmatched. Germline V gene sequence: CDR1 MNHEY, CDR2 SVGEGT. The CDR3, as DNA: TGTGCCAGCAGTTCGGGACTAGCGGGAGGGAGCTCCTACAATGAGCAGTTCTTC. This translates into CASSSGLAGGSSYNEQFF.

The V call is TRBV6-4, the J call TRBJ2-2; 9 bases line up with TRBD2. Germline lookup yields CDR1 MRHNA and CDR2 SNTAGT. V gave up 0 bases and J gave up 4 bases; unmatched junction bases: 0. CDR3 length: 15 amino acids. The DNA for the CDR3 is TGTGCCAGCAGTGACTCAGCGGGAGGCACCGGGGAGCTGTTTTTT. This encodes CASSDSAGGTGELFF.

The V call is TRBV20-1, the J call TRBJ2-1; D perhaps matches TRBD1 (5 bases). The germline V and J ends were trimmed by 1 base and 1 base, with 11 bases remaining between them. The CDR3 runs to 15 residues. CDR1 and CDR2 (germline): DFQATT, SNEGSKA (reference sequence). CDR3 protein: CSARGTLGSYNEQFF. In DNA form, the CDR3 reads TGCAGTGCTAGAGGGACACTGGGATCCTACAATGAGCAGTTCTTC.

This clonotype has only a few counts. This rearrangement joins TRBV11-1 to TRBJ2-5; D tentatively fits TRBD1 or TRBD2 (5 bases each). Germline V gene lookup returns CDR1 SGHAT and CDR2 FQDESV (reference sequence). The CDR3 covers 13 residues. Trimming took off 4 bases at V and 4 bases at J, with 10 bases between the two ends. In DNA form, the CDR3 reads TGTGCCAGCAGCTCTACTAGGGGAGAGACCCAGTACTTC. It encodes CASSSTRGETQYF.